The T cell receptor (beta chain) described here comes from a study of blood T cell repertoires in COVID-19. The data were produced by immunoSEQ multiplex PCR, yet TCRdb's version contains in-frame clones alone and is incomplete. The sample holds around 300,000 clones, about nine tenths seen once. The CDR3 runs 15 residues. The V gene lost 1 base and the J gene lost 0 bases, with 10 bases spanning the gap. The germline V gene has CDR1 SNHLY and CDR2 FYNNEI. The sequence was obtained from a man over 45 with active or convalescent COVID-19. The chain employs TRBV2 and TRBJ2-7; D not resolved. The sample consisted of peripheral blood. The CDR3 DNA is TGTGCCAGCAGTGAAGGGGCTGTAAGCTCCTACGAGCAGTACTTC. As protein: CASSEGAVSSYEQYF.